These T cell receptor beta chains were read from a single sample in a study of T cell responses to AZD1222 COVID-19 vaccine. Sequencing used immunoSEQ multiplex PCR; TCRdb keeps in-frame clones, though not all of them. The table records roughly 70,000 clones, 82% of them present only once. Here the sequenced sample was peripheral blood, taken on day 0 of AZD1222 vaccination. Every receptor here comes from an adult in good health. Both conserved end residues are part of each CDR3. The order of the fields is CDR3 DNA, CDR3 protein, J gene, clone size, D gene, V gene. D genes are given only for firm matches. Clone size, where shown, is once, few, many, or a class for clones that have expanded.

TGTGCCAGCAGCTCGGCGGGCCCTAACACTGAAGCTTTCTTT CASSSAGPNTEAFF TRBJ1-1 once . TRBV7-3
TGTGCCAGCAGCCCCCCTGGTTCTACTAATGAAAAACTGTTTTTT CASSPPGSTNEKLFF TRBJ1-4 once . TRBV7-9
TGTGCCAGCAGCCCGCATTGGGACAGGGGAGATGAGACCCAGTACTTC CASSPHWDRGDETQYF TRBJ2-5 . TRBD1 TRBV9
TGTGCCAGCAGCTGGAGGGGGTCTCGGGATAGCAATCAGCCCCAGCATTTT CASSWRGSRDSNQPQHF TRBJ1-5 . . TRBV5-5
TGCGCCAGCAGCCTGTTCACCGCCTCGGGGACAGGGGTCAATGAGCAGTTCTTC CASSLFTASGTGVNEQFF TRBJ2-1 . TRBD1 TRBV4-1
TGCGCCAGCAGCCCTTCACTATCCAGGGGGTCTAACTATGGCTACACCTTC CASSPSLSRGSNYGYTF TRBJ1-2 once TRBD1 TRBV4-3
TGTGCCACCAGTGACCCTCGGACAGGGGGCTATGGCTACACCTTC CATSDPRTGGYGYTF TRBJ1-2 . TRBD1 TRBV24-1
TGTGCCAGCAGTTACGCTTCTAGCGGGGGGGTTGATACGCAGTATTTT CASSYASSGGVDTQYF TRBJ2-3 . TRBD2 TRBV6-2/TRBV6-3
TGTGCCAGCAGCGGGGCGACAGGGCGGAACACTGAAGCTTTCTTT CASSGATGRNTEAFF TRBJ1-1 . TRBD1 TRBV9
TGTGCCAGCAGCCCGGGTTTCACAGATACGCAGTATTTT CASSPGFTDTQYF TRBJ2-3 . . TRBV3-1/TRBV3-2
TGTGCCAGCAGCCCTAGAGGGGGGTCGGCAGATACGCAGTATTTT CASSPRGGSADTQYF TRBJ2-3 few . TRBV9
TGTGCCAGCAGGGAGGGCTGGTCAAGTCGTGAGCAGTTCTTC CASREGWSSREQFF TRBJ2-1 . . TRBV6-5
TGCGCCAGCAGTATCGGCCCGTTGAGTGGTTCACCCCTCCACTTT CASSIGPLSGSPLHF TRBJ1-6 . . TRBV4-1
TGTGCCAGCAGCCCAAGATCCCTGAACACTGAAGCTTTCTTT CASSPRSLNTEAFF TRBJ1-1 . . TRBV7-9
TGCGCCAGCAGCCAAGAAATGTACAGGGTCATGAACACTGAAGCTTTCTTT CASSQEMYRVMNTEAFF TRBJ1-1 . . TRBV4-1
TGTGCCAGCAGTGAGGAGACAGGGACCTACGAGCAGTACTTC CASSEETGTYEQYF TRBJ2-7 . TRBD1 TRBV6-1
TGCGCCAGCAGCTTGGGTCCGGGGCGTTTCCCCCAAGAGACCCAGTACTTC CASSLGPGRFPQETQYF TRBJ2-5 . . TRBV5-1
TGTGCCAGCAGCTCCGGTGGTTGGGAGACCCAGTACTTC CASSSGGWETQYF TRBJ2-5 . . TRBV7-3
TGTGCCAGTAGTTCCCGACAGGGGCTAGGACAGCCCCAGCATTTT CASSSRQGLGQPQHF TRBJ1-5 . TRBD1 TRBV19
TGTGCCAGCACTGTAGATAGCAATCAGCCCCAGCATTTT CASTVDSNQPQHF TRBJ1-5 . . TRBV28
TGTGCCGCCCGGGACAGGAGCACAGATACGCAGTATTTT CAARDRSTDTQYF TRBJ2-3 . TRBD1 TRBV10-3
TGTGCCAGCAGTTTATTTGGGACAGGGTTAGGCTACACCTTC CASSLFGTGLGYTF TRBJ1-2 . TRBD1 TRBV28
TGCGCCAGCAGCCAACTAGCGGTCACAGATACGCAGTATTTT CASSQLAVTDTQYF TRBJ2-3 few TRBD2 TRBV5-1
TGTGCCAGCAGCTTATTGGCTTATACGCAGTATTTT CASSLLAYTQYF TRBJ2-3 . . TRBV7-2
TGTGCCAGCAGCCCCGAAGGGACATACTACGAGCAGTACTTC CASSPEGTYYEQYF TRBJ2-7 once . TRBV3-1/TRBV3-2
TGTGCCAGCAGCTTCGGAGCAGGGCCTAGCTACGAGCAGTACTTC CASSFGAGPSYEQYF TRBJ2-7 . . TRBV5-4
TGTGCCAGCAGCCAAGATAAGGGGGGAGAGCAGTACTTC CASSQDKGGEQYF TRBJ2-7 few . TRBV4-2
TGTGCCAGCAGTTATGCGACCTCTGGAAACACCATATATTTT CASSYATSGNTIYF TRBJ1-3 . . TRBV6-1
TGTGCCAGCAGCCAGTCCCGACAGAGGAACACTGAAGCTTTCTTT CASSQSRQRNTEAFF TRBJ1-1 . . TRBV13
TGCAGTGCTAGAGACCCAAACACCATATATTTT CSARDPNTIYF TRBJ1-3 . . TRBV20-1
TGTGCCAGCTCACCAGGAGAGGGGGCGGTGGACTTC CASSPGEGAVDF TRBJ2-7 . TRBD1 TRBV18